The 7 T cell receptor beta chains in this list originate from one sample, sequenced in a study of T cell responses to AZD1222 COVID-19 vaccine. Some clones are missing from TCRdb's copy, which holds only in-frame ones; the method was immunoSEQ multiplex PCR. The top ten hold approximately 1% of the sample, which has more than 95,000 clones, about 90% seen once. The sequencing here drew on peripheral blood, taken on day 0 of AZD1222 vaccination. Receptor source: an adult in good health.

CDR3 DNA sequence: TGTGCCAGCCCAGCTTCCCAGACGGTTTTTAGCAATCAGCCCCAGCATTTT. Translated: CASPASQTVFSNQPQHF. V usage is TRBV21-1 and J usage is TRBJ1-5. TRBV21-1 has pseudogene status. This CDR3 spans 17 amino acids.

The chain uses TRBV18 and TRBJ2-1; D is unclear. V was pared by 3 bases and J by 9 bases, with 9 bases between. The CDR3 loop spans 12 amino acids. CDR1 is KGHSH and CDR2 is LQKENI in the germline V gene. The CDR3 DNA reads TGTGCCAGCTCACCCCTCCTCGGTGAGCAGTTCTTC. This translates into CASSPLLGEQFF.

This sequence joins TRBV7-9 and TRBJ2-2, with 7 nucleotides matching TRBD2. Germline values: CDR1 SEHNR, CDR2 FQNEAQ (reference sequence). V was pared by 7 bases and J by 7 bases, with 15 bases of the junction left unmatched. This CDR3 is 16 amino acids long. The CDR3 sequence is CASILLSGLAVGELFF. The CDR3 bases are TGTGCCAGCATTCTCCTCTCGGGGCTAGCGGTCGGGGAGCTGTTTTTT.

The chain couples TRBV30 to TRBJ1-2; D gene uncertain. There are 13 residues in the CDR3. Germline V gives CDR1 GTSNPN, CDR2 SVGIG (reference sequence). Trimming removed 4 bases from V and 0 bases from J, with 9 bases in between. This CDR3 is CAWTGSSNYGYTF. The CDR3, as DNA: TGTGCCTGGACGGGGAGTTCTAACTATGGCTACACCTTC.

This sequence joins TRBV29-1 and TRBJ2-1; TRBD2 agrees at 13 bases. Trimming cost V 6 bases and J 8 bases; bases outside gene matches: 10. There are 15 residues in the CDR3. Per the germline V gene, CDR1 is SQVTM and CDR2 is ANQGSEA. The chain's CDR3 is CSVFGLAGEVDEQFF. The CDR3 DNA sequence: TGCAGCGTGTTCGGACTAGCGGGAGAGGTGGATGAGCAGTTCTTC.

The chain is built from TRBV11-1 and TRBJ1-1, with 10 bases matching TRBD1. Germline CDR1 reads SGHAT; CDR2 reads FQDESV (reference sequence). Trimming at V came to 1 base and at J to 6 bases, leaving 5 bases not matched to a gene. The CDR3 sequence is 15 residues long. The CDR3 region has the DNA TGTGCCAGCAGCTTAGGGGACAGGGGAACCCCTGAAGCTTTCTTT. Translating it yields CASSLGDRGTPEAFF.

The table lists this clone with a count of one. The chain carries TRBV30 and TRBJ1-6; D may be TRBD1 (6 bases). Germline V gene lookup returns CDR1 GTSNPN and CDR2 SVGIG (reference sequence). The CDR3 is made up of 17 amino acids. V dropped 2 bases and J dropped 10 bases, with 24 bases sitting between them. The CDR3 protein is CAWSNARGGVRGSPLHF. CDR3 DNA: TGTGCCTGGAGTAATGCCCGAGGGGGGGTGCGGGGGTCACCCCTCCACTTT.